The clone carrying this T cell receptor beta chain was counted many times. The data originate from a study of T-cell reconstitution after alpha-beta-depleted transplantation in children. The germline V gene has CDR1 DFQATT and CDR2 SNEGSKA (reference sequence). Trimming left V 0 bases short and J 5 bases short, with 20 bases between. This CDR3 region has 16 residues. Preparation of the TCRbeta library used unique molecular identifiers. TCRdb re-called the PCR reads with MiXCR, one entry per CDR3 protein. Of about 640,000 distinct CDR3 sequences in the sample, 16% were seen once. This specimen consisted of PBMCs from the stem cell graft donor, obtained from the stem cell graft. The chain recombines TRBV20-1 with TRBJ2-7; tentative D call: TRBD1 (5 bases). The origin of this receptor is a human donor who donated a stem cell graft to a child with acute myeloid leukemia. DNA of the CDR3: TGCAGTGCTAGAGATCTGGGGCAGGGCACCGTGAACGAGCAGTACTTC. This sequence encodes CSARDLGQGTVNEQYF.